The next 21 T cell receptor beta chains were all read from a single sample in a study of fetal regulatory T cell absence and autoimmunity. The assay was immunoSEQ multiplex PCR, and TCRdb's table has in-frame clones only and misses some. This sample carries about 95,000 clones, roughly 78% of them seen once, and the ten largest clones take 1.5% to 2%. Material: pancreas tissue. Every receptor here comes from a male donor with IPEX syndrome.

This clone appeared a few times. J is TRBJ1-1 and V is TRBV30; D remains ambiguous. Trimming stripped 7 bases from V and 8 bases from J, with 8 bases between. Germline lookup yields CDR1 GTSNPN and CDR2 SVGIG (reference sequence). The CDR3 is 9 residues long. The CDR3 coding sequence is TGTGCCTCCTCAAGGGAAGCTTTCTTT. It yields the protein CASSREAFF.

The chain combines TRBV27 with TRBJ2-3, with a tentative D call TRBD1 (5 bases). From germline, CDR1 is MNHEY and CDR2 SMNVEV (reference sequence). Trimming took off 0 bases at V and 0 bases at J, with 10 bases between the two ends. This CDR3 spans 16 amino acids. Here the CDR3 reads CASSLSLGASTDTQYF. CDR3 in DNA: TGTGCCAGCAGTTTATCGCTAGGGGCTAGCACAGATACGCAGTATTTT.

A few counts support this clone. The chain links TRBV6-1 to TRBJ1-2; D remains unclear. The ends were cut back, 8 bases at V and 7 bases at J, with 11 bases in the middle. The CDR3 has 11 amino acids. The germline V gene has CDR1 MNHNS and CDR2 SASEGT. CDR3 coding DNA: TGTGCCAGCCGGCGGGGTTCTGGCTACACCTTC. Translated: CASRRGSGYTF.

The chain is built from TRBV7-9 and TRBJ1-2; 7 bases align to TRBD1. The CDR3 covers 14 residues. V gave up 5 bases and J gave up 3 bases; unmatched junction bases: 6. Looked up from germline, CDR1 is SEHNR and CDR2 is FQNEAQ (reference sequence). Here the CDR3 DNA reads TGTGCCAGCAGCCCTTTCACAGGGGACTATGGCTACACCTTC. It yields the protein CASSPFTGDYGYTF.

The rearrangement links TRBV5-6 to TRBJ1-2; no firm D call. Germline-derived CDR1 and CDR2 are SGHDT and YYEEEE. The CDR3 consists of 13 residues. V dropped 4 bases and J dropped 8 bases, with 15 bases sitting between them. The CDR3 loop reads CASSPSVSPGYTF. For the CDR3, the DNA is TGTGCCAGCAGCCCGTCGGTATCTCCGGGCTACACCTTC.

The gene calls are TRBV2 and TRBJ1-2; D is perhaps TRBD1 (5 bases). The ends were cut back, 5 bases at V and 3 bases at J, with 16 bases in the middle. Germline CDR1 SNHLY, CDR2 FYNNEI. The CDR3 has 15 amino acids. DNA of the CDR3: TGTGCCAGCAGTCAAGGGAACAGGAACGACTATGGCTACACCTTC. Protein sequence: CASSQGNRNDYGYTF. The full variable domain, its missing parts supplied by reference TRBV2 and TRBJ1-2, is EPEVTQTPSHQVTQMGQEVILRCVPISNHLYFYWYRQILGQKVEFLVSFYNNEISEKSEIFDDQFSVERPDGSNFTLKIRSTKLEDSAMYFCASSQGNRNDYGYTFGSGTRLTVV.

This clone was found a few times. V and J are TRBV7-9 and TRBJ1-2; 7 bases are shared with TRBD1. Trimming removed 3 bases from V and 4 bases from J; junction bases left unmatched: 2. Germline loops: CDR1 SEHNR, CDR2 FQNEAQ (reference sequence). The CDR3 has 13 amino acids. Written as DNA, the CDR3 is TGTGCCAGCAGCTTCGGGACAGCCTATGGCTACACCTTC. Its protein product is CASSFGTAYGYTF.

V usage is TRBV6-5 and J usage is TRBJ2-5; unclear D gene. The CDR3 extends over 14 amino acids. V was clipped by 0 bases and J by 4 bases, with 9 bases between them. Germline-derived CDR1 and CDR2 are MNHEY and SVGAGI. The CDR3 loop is CASSYSEGRETQYF. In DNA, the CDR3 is TGTGCCAGCAGTTACTCGGAAGGGCGAGAGACCCAGTACTTC.

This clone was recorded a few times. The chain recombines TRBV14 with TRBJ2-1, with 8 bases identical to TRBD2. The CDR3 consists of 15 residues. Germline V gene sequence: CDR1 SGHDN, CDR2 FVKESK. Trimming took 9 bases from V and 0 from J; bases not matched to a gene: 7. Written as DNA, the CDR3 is TGTGCCAGGTCTCTAGCGGGCAGCTCCTACAATGAGCAGTTCTTC. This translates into CARSLAGSSYNEQFF.

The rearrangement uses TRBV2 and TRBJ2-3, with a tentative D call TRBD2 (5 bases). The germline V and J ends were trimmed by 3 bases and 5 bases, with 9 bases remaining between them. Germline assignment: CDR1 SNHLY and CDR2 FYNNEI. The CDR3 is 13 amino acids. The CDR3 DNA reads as TGTGCCAGCAGTGATGGCGCGGGAGATACGCAGTATTTT. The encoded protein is CASSDGAGDTQYF.

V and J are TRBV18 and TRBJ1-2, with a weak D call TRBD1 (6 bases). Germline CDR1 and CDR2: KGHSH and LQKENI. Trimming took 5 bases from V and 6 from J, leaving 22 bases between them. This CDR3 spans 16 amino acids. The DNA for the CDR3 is TGTGCCAGCTCATATTCGCACAGGGAGCTGGTGGATGGCTACACCTTC. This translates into CASSYSHRELVDGYTF.

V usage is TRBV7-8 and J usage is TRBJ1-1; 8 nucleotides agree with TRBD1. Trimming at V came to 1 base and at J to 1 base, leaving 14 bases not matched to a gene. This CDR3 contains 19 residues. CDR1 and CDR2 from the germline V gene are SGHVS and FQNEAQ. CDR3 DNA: TGTGCCAGCAGCTTAGTGTTAGTTCCTAAGACAGGGGCGAACACTGAAGCTTTCTTT. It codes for CASSLVLVPKTGANTEAFF.

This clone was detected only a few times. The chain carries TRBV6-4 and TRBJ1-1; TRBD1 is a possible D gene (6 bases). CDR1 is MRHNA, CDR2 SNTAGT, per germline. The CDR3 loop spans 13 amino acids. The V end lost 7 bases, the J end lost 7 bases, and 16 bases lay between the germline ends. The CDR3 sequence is CASTGEGKGEAFF. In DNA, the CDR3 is TGTGCCAGCACAGGGGAGGGTAAAGGTGAAGCTTTCTTT.

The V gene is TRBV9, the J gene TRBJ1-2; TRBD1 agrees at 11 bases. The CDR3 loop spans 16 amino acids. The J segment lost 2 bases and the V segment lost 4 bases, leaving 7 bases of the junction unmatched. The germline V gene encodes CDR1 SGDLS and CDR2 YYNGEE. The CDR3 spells CASSLRTGGQNYGYTF. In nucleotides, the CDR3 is TGTGCCAGCAGCTTACGGACAGGGGGCCAAAACTATGGCTACACCTTC.

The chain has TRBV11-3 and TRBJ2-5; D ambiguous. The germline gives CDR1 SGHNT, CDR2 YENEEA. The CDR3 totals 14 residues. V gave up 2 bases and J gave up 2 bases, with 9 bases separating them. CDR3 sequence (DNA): TGTGCCAGCAGCTTATGGGCCTCGCAAGAGACCCAGTACTTC. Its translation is CASSLWASQETQYF.

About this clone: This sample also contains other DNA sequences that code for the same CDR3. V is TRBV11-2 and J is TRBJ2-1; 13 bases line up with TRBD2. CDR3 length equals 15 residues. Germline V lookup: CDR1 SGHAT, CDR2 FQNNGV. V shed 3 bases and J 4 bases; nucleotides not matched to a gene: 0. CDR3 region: CASSLTSGGYNEQFF. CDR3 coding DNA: TGTGCCAGCAGCTTGACTAGCGGGGGGTACAATGAGCAGTTCTTC.

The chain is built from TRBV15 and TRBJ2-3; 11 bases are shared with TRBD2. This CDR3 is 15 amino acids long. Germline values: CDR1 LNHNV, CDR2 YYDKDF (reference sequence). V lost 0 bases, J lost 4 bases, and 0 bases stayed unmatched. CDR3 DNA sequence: TGTGCCACCAGCAGAGATAGCGGGGGGGCAGATACGCAGTATTTT. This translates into CATSRDSGGADTQYF.

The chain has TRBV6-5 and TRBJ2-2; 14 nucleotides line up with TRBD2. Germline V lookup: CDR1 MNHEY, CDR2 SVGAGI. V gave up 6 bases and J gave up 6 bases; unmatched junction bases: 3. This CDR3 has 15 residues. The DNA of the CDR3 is TGTGCCAGCAGCCAGGGACTAGCGGGGGCCGGGGAGCTGTTTTTT. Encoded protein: CASSQGLAGAGELFF.

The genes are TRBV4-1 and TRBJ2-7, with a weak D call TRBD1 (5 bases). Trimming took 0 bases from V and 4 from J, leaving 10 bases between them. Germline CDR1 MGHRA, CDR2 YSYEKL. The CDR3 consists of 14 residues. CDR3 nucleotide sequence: TGCGCCAGCAGCCAAGAAGGGGTCGGGTACGAGCAGTACTTC. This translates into CASSQEGVGYEQYF.

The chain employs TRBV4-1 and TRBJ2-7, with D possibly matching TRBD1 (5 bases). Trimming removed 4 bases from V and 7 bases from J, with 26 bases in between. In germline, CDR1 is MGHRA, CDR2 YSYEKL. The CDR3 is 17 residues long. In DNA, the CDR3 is TGCGCCAGCAGCCCCCCGGTCTCCAGTAGCTCCAACAGGGAGCAGTACTTC. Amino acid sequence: CASSPPVSSSSNREQYF.

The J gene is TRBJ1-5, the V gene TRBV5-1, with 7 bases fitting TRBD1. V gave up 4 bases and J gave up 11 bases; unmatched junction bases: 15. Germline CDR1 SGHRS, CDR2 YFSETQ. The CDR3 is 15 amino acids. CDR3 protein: CASSRRGQTSPAQHF. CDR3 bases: TGCGCCAGCAGCCGGAGGGGGCAGACCAGCCCAGCCCAGCATTTT.